This T cell receptor (beta chain) is drawn from a study of Tregs in tolerant kidney transplant recipients. The CDR3 length is 16 residues. Germline V gene sequence: CDR1 MDHEN, CDR2 SYDVKM. Between the trimmed V and J ends, which lost 1 base and 0 bases, there was a span of 13 bases. The nonmyeloablative bone marrow transplants came from related graft donors, with transient mixed chimerism. Method: immunoSEQ multiplex PCR; TCRdb's copy keeps in-frame clones and lacks some. The sample lists 80,000 or so clones, over 75% occurring once. The V call is TRBV28, the J call TRBJ2-7, with D maybe TRBD2 (6 bases). This sequence originates from a human patient who received a combined kidney and bone marrow transplant. Part of the T cells may come from the graft donor. Sequenced here: CD4+ T cells from blood (PBMCs), sampled 24 months after the transplant. CDR3 bases: TGTGCCAGCAGTTTATTACGGCGGGGACCCTCCTACGAGCAGTACTTC. Translation gives CASSLLRRGPSYEQYF.